This T cell receptor (beta chain) came from a study of regulatory T cells in long-lasting Graves disease. Construction of TCR beta libraries relied on iRepertoire HTBI primers and on Arm-PCR targeting CDR3 regions. TCRdb reanalysed the multiplex PCR reads using MiXCR and keeps one entry per CDR3 protein. The sample includes almost 350,000 distinct CDR3 sequences, around a fifth of them seen just once. The V gene's germline CDR1 is DFQATT and CDR2 SNEGSKA (reference sequence). Trimming removed 0 bases from V and 1 base from J, with 12 bases in between. The CDR3 loop spans 15 amino acids. Time point denoted: persistent/refractory GD, antithyroid drugs over 5 years with positive TRAb. TCR sequences were obtained from RNA taken from PBMCs. Each patient gave Nine milliliters of EDTA-anticoagulated peripheral blood.

Material: peripheral blood mononuclear cells (PBMCs), obtained when the disease was refractory, from a patient treated with antithyroid drugs. This chain joins TRBV20-1 and TRBJ2-5, with D maybe TRBD2 (5 bases). The sequence was collected from a female donor with Graves disease. The CDR3 reads CSARDPDYIQETQYF. CDR3 DNA: TGCAGTGCTAGAGATCCTGACTATATCCAAGAGACCCAGTACTTC.